The entry below describes one TCR beta chain. Its recognized antigen is unknown. Base qualities are not provided; no much larger clone lies one nucleotide away. Library preparation used PCR. The data were produced on an Illumina HiSeq 2500. Molecular barcoding was employed in the preparation of TCR libraries, with unique molecular identifiers being used to normalize TCRbeta repertoire quantification. TCRdb applied fastp at Q25 and MiXCR to the public reads, then kept only in-frame beta chains. Rows with a matching CDR3 protein are joined into one entry that keeps the most common DNA and genes. Here the sample has 200,000 to 250,000 distinct CDR3 sequences; roughly 9% occur a single time. Over 5.5% of the sample lies in the top ten. The sample originates from a study of T-cell reconstitution after alpha-beta-depleted transplantation in children (dated by TCRdb to the mid-2010s). About the investigation overall: The study quantitatively tracked T-cell immune reconstitution after TCRalphabeta/CD19-depleted allogeneic hematopoietic cell transplantation in children using TCR repertoire profiling.

Inclusive of the bounding cysteine and phenylalanine, the CDR3 is 16 residues long. Solely the CDR3 DNA is kept, with 48 bases framed from the first base. For CDR1 and CDR2, the germline V gene (reference sequence) lists GTSNPN and SVGIG. The V end gives up 4 bases and the J end 4 bases, leaving 11 bases in the junction not matched to a gene. The sample was PBMCs from the stem cell graft donor, taken from the stem cell graft. The chain is made from TRBV30 and TRBJ2-1; TRBD2 aligns with 9 central bases. The TCR originated in a human donor who donated a stem cell graft to a child with acute lymphoblastic leukemia. The nucleotides are TGTGCCTGGACCCTGGGGAGGACTAGCGCGTACAATGAGCAGTTCTTC. This sequence encodes CAWTLGRTSAYNEQFF.